Detailed here is one TCR beta chain. Its target is unknown. The data derive from a study of T cell repertoires in cytomegalovirus infection. Study summary: The authors used CMV epitopes that were HLA-C-restricted (recently identified) and HLA-B-restricted (well studied). CMV infection together with matching HLA type was indicated by public TCR beta signatures. Findings and caveats of the study: CMV-specific HLA-C-restricted TCR beta clonotypes dominated the ex vivo response.

TCRdb re-derived calls from the reads in MiXCR, one entry per CDR3 protein. The sample holds about 500,000 distinct CDR3 sequences, roughly a third seen once. The V segment lost 1 base and the J segment 0 bases; nucleotides outside the gene matches: 3. CDR1 and CDR2 from the germline V gene are KGHDR and SFDVKD. The CDR3 is 17 amino acids. This receptor was taken from a human donor in good health (CMV status not recorded). Some clones in this sample may be carry-over from other donors' samples. This sequence joins TRBV24-1 and TRBJ2-1; 9 bases agree with TRBD2. The sample consisted of cultured PBMCs, taken from culture after CMV antigen stimulation. The CDR3 DNA reads as TGTGCCACCAGTGATTTCGGGCGGGAGGGCTCCTACAATGAGCAGTTCTTC. It encodes CATSDFGREGSYNEQFF.